This entry lists 15 T cell receptor beta chains sequenced from one sample in a study of T cell clonality in common variable immunodeficiency. Findings and limits, study-wide: In common variable immunodeficiency, TCR beta chains reportedly carried fewer deletions and N-nucleotide insertions.

No antigen is known for these receptors. Data came from immunoSEQ multiplex PCR; TCRdb stores just in-frame clones and leaves some out. There are about 28,000 clones in the sample, none observed a single time. The sample taken for sequencing was peripheral blood mononuclear cells. All receptors come from a human donor with common variable immunodeficiency.

The sample holds a few counts of this clone. The read is 3 residues too short to cover the CDR3 end, so that end is filled in from the germline J gene. V is TRBV5-1 and J is TRBJ2-1; D unresolved. The CDR3 length is 13 residues. Germline CDR1 is SGHRS and CDR2 is YFSETQ. V was clipped by 0 bases and J by 6 bases, with 7 bases between them. The sequenced CDR3 bases are TGCGCCAGCAGCTTGGGACAAACCAATGAG. Translated, it gives CASSLGQTNE. In full, the CDR3 reads CASSLGQTNEQFF. The entire variable domain, with the rest obtained from reference TRBV5-1 and TRBJ2-1, is as follows: KAGVTQTPRYLIKTRGQQVTLSCSPISGHRSVSWYQQTPGQGLQFLFEYFSETQRNKGNFPGRFSGRQFSNSRSEMNVSTLELGDSALYLCASSLGQTNEQFFGPGTRLTVL.

This clone was seen ten or more times. The sequence runs out 3 residues before the end of the CDR3; the remainder is reconstructed from the germline J gene. The V gene is TRBV5-1, the J gene TRBJ1-4; D might be TRBD1 (5 bases). Germline V lookup: CDR1 SGHRS, CDR2 YFSETQ. The CDR3 length is 15 residues. Trimming shortened V by 5 bases and J by 5 bases, and 16 bases separated the two germline ends. The DNA read from the CDR3 is TGCGCCAGCAGGGATCCAGAGCGGGGCAATGAAAAA. This codes for CASRDPERGNEK. The whole CDR3 sequence is CASRDPERGNEKLFF. Complete variable domain (other parts from reference TRBV5-1 and TRBJ1-4): KAGVTQTPRYLIKTRGQQVTLSCSPISGHRSVSWYQQTPGQGLQFLFEYFSETQRNKGNFPGRFSGRQFSNSRSEMNVSTLELGDSALYLCASRDPERGNEKLFFGSGTQLSVL.

On this clone: The read terminates 3 residues ahead of where the CDR3 ends, so the germline J gene completes it. This chain uses TRBV30 with TRBJ1-5; the match to TRBD1 covers 7 bases. Germline lookup yields CDR1 GTSNPN and CDR2 SVGIG (reference sequence). The CDR3 runs 14 residues. V was clipped by 0 bases and J by 7 bases; unmatched bases: 6. CDR3 sequence: CAWSVLGGWQPQHF. The sequenced CDR3 bases are TGTGCCTGGAGTGTACTAGGGGGCTGGCAGCCC.

This clone has a handful of counts. A read error may account for a junction end that differs from germline. The CDR3 goes on 3 residues after the read ends, and that part is filled in from the germline J gene. The sample holds other DNA sequences that translate to the same CDR3. This sequence joins TRBV7-3 and TRBJ2-3, with 10 bases that match TRBD2. The germline gives CDR1 SGHTA, CDR2 FQGTGA. The CDR3 contains 14 residues. Partial CDR3 DNA: TGTGCCAGCAGTTTAAGCGGGGGGGCAGATACG. This encodes CASSLSGGADT. The whole CDR3 sequence reads CASSLSGGADTQYF.

On this clone: The CDR3 end falls 3 residues outside the read, so it is completed with the germline J gene. The chain combines TRBV7-6 with TRBJ2-7; TRBD1 matches 10 bases. This CDR3 region has 15 residues. Trimming cost V 7 bases and J 1 base; bases outside gene matches: 7. Germline assignment: CDR1 SGHVS and CDR2 FNYEAQ. CDR3 residues: CASTQGQGSSYEQYF. CDR3 DNA, as far as it was read: TGTGCCAGCACCCAGGGACAGGGGTCATCCTACGAG.

This clone occurred a few times. The CDR3 end is not reached by the read, which stops 3 residues before it; the germline J gene fills it in. The chain uses TRBV7-6 and TRBJ2-3; 11 bases line up with TRBD1. The V gene end was trimmed by 5 bases and the J gene end by 6 bases; junction bases not matched to a gene: 7. Looked up from germline, CDR1 is SGHVS and CDR2 is FNYEAQ. The length of the CDR3 is 15 residues. The sequenced CDR3 bases are TGTGCCAGCAGCAACGGACAGGGGGCTTTGGATACG. The encoded protein is CASSNGQGALDT. In full, the CDR3 reads CASSNGQGALDTQYF.

On this clone: Read coverage stops 3 residues before the CDR3 terminus; the germline J gene supplies the remainder. The chain recombines TRBV7-6 with TRBJ2-1; D ambiguous. The CDR3 length is 14 residues. V was trimmed by 1 base and J by 9 bases, leaving 13 bases between them. Looked up from germline, CDR1 is SGHVS and CDR2 is FNYEAQ. The CDR3 protein is CASSLGVVSSEQFF. The DNA read from the CDR3 is TGTGCCAGCAGCTTAGGAGTAGTGTCAAGTGAG.

A word on this clone: The sequence runs out 3 residues before the end of the CDR3; the remainder is reconstructed from the germline J gene. The genes are TRBV20-1 and TRBJ2-1; 7 nucleotides agree with TRBD1. This CDR3 region has 15 residues. CDR1 DFQATT and CDR2 SNEGSKA come from the germline V gene (reference sequence). Trimming removed 0 bases from V and 5 bases from J; junction bases left unmatched: 7. The part of the CDR3 DNA that was read is TGCAGTGCTAGAGAAACCGGGACAGACAACAATGAG. Its protein product is CSARETGTDNNE. The whole CDR3 is CSARETGTDNNEQFF.

Turning to this clone: Coverage ceases 3 residues before the CDR3 finishes, and the germline J gene fills in the end. This chain uses TRBV7-2 with TRBJ1-2; D gene unclear. Germline CDR1 reads SGHTA; CDR2 reads FQGNSA. Trimming left V 0 bases short and J 0 bases short, with 8 bases between. The CDR3 extends over 15 amino acids. CDR3 DNA (partial): TGTGCCAGCAGCTTAGCGCCAGTGACTAACTATGGC. It codes for CASSLAPVTNYG. The full CDR3 is CASSLAPVTNYGYTF.

Regarding this clone: The CDR3 is cut off 3 residues early in the read; its end comes from the germline J gene. The genes are TRBV7-9 and TRBJ1-2; 9 bases align to TRBD1. The CDR3 contains 15 residues. The V segment lost 3 bases and the J segment 4 bases; nucleotides outside the gene matches: 6. CDR1 is SEHNR, CDR2 FQNEAQ, per germline (reference sequence). The chain's CDR3 is CASSFGQGSPYGYTF. The part of the CDR3 DNA that was read is TGTGCCAGCAGCTTCGGACAGGGGAGCCCCTATGGC.

Notes on this clone: The observed sequence ends 3 residues before the CDR3 terminus, with the missing tail filled in from the germline J gene. J is TRBJ1-2 and V is TRBV7-2, with D unclear. Germline V gene data show CDR1 as SGHTA and CDR2 as FQGNSA. The length of the CDR3 is 11 residues. Deletions cut 3 bases from V and 7 bases from J, with 6 bases between. The CDR3 is CASSFGVGYTF. The sequenced part of the CDR3 DNA is TGTGCCAGCAGCTTCGGGGTTGGC.

Many counts were recorded for this clone. Read coverage stops 3 residues before the CDR3 terminus; the germline J gene supplies the remainder. Different DNA sequences within this sample yield the same CDR3. This chain connects TRBV19 to TRBJ1-1; TRBD1 agrees at 8 bases. Germline-derived CDR1 and CDR2 are LNHDA and SQIVND (reference sequence). This CDR3 region has 11 residues. Trimming took 10 bases from V and 4 from J; bases not matched to a gene: 2. CDR3 region: CATTGGTEAFF. The CDR3 DNA, read in part, is TGTGCCACTACAGGGGGCACTGAA.

CDR3 sequence: CASSPWDRGHTEAFF. The covered CDR3 bases are TGTGCCAGCTCACCATGGGACAGGGGGCACACTGAA. The gene calls are TRBV18 and TRBJ1-1; 12 positions agree with TRBD1. Sequencing ends 3 residues short of the CDR3 end; the germline J gene provides the rest. Germline CDR1 and CDR2: KGHSH and LQKENI. This CDR3 comprises 15 residues. Trimming at V came to 2 bases and at J to 3 bases, leaving 1 base not matched to a gene.

In this sample, this clone turned up a few times. The read stops 3 residues short of the end of the CDR3; the missing end is completed from the germline J gene. This rearrangement joins TRBV6-2 or TRBV6-3 to TRBJ2-1; TRBD1 agrees at 9 bases. Germline CDR1 and CDR2: MNHEY and SVGEGT. V trimming: 8 bases; J trimming: 9 bases; junction bases outside the gene matches: 14. The CDR3 totals 15 residues. The CDR3 reads CASPGTGKVWGEQFF. The CDR3 bases that were read are TGTGCCAGCCCGGGGACAGGGAAGGTCTGGGGTGAG.

As for this clone: The read is 3 residues too short to cover the CDR3 end, so that end is filled in from the germline J gene. The chain couples TRBV7-3 to TRBJ2-1; TRBD1 agrees at 10 bases. The CDR3 covers 14 residues. The germline CDR1 and CDR2 sequences are SGHTA and FQGTGA. Trimming cost V 5 bases and J 8 bases; bases outside gene matches: 6. CDR3 residues: CASSLMTGGYEQFF. The CDR3 bases that were read are TGTGCCAGCAGCCTGATGACAGGGGGCTATGAG.